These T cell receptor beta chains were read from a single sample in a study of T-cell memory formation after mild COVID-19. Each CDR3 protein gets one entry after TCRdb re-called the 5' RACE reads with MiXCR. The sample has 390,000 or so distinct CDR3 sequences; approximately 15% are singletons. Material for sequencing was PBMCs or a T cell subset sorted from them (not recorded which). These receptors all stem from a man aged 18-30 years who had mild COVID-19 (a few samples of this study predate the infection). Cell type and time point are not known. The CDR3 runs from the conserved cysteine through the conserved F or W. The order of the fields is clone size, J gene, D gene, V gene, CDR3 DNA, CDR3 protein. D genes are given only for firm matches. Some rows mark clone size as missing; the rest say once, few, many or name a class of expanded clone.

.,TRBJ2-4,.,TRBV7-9,TGTGCCAGCAGCTTAGCAGGGACCAAAAACATTCAGTACTTC,CASSLAGTKNIQYF
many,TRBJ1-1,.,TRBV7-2,TGTGCCAGCAGCGCCGAAACAGGGCGTGAAGCTTTCTTT,CASSAETGREAFF
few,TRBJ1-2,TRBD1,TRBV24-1,TGTGCCACCAGTGATCGAGAACCCAGGGGGCCCTATTCCTATGGCTACACCTTC,CATSDREPRGPYSYGYTF
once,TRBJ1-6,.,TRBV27,TGTGCCAGCAGTTTTTCGGGGGGTGGCTCACCCCTCCACTTT,CASSFSGGGSPLHF
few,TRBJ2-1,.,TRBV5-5,TGTGCCAGCAGCTTGGTAGGGTCAGGGTGGAATGAGCAGTTCTTC,CASSLVGSGWNEQFF
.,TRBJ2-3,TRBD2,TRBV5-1,TGCGCCAGCAGCTTCACCGGGACTAGCGCCTCCCATACGCAGTATTTT,CASSFTGTSASHTQYF
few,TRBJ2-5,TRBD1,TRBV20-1,TGCAGTGCTAGAGATCCCCGGACAGGGGAAGAGACCCAGTACTTC,CSARDPRTGEETQYF
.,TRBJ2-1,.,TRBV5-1,TGCGCCAGCAGCCGGGACGGCGACAATGAGCAGTTCTTC,CASSRDGDNEQFF
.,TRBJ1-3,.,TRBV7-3,TGTGCCAGCAGCGAAACAGGGTCGCACTCCTCTGGAAACACCATATATTTT,CASSETGSHSSGNTIYF
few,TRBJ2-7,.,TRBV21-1,TGTGCCAGCAAGACCTGCCCGGGACTTATACTTCGCCAGGACTACGAGCAGTACTTC,CASKTCPGLILRQDYEQYF
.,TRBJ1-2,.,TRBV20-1,TGCAGTGCTCTGACGACAGCTGGCTATGGCTACACCTTC,CSALTTAGYGYTF
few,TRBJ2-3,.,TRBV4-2,TGTGCCAGCAGCCAAGCCGCCTCTAGCACAGATACGCAGTATTTT,CASSQAASSTDTQYF
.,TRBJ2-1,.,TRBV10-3,TGTGCCATCAGTGAGTTCGGTAATGAGCAGTTCTTC,CAISEFGNEQFF
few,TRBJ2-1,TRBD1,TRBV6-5,TGTGCCAGCAGGGTCACAGGGGTTAGCTCCTACAATGAGCAGTTCTTC,CASRVTGVSSYNEQFF
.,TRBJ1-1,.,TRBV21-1,.,CASSKEVYPCDGKNTEAFF
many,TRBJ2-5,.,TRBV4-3,TGCGCCAGCAGCCAAGATCGGGCATGGGGAACAGAGACCCAGTACTTC,CASSQDRAWGTETQYF
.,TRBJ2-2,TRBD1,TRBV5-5,TGTGCCAGCAGCTCTCGGGACAGGGGGCTTAGCGGGGAGCTGTTTTTT,CASSSRDRGLSGELFF
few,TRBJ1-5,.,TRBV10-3,TGTGCCATCAGTGAGGGGCTGACACGGACTTCTGAGAAGCCCCAGCATTTT,CAISEGLTRTSEKPQHF
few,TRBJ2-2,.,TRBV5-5,TGTGCCAGCAGCTTGGAGGTCAGGACGAACACCGGGGAGCTGTTTTTT,CASSLEVRTNTGELFF
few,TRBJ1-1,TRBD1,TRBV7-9,TGTGCCAGCAGTCGCCGACAGGGAATGAACACTGAAGCTTTCTTT,CASSRRQGMNTEAFF
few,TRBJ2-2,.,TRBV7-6,TGTGCCAGCAGCTTACTCGTATCAAACACAGGGGAGCTGTTTTTT,CASSLLVSNTGELFF